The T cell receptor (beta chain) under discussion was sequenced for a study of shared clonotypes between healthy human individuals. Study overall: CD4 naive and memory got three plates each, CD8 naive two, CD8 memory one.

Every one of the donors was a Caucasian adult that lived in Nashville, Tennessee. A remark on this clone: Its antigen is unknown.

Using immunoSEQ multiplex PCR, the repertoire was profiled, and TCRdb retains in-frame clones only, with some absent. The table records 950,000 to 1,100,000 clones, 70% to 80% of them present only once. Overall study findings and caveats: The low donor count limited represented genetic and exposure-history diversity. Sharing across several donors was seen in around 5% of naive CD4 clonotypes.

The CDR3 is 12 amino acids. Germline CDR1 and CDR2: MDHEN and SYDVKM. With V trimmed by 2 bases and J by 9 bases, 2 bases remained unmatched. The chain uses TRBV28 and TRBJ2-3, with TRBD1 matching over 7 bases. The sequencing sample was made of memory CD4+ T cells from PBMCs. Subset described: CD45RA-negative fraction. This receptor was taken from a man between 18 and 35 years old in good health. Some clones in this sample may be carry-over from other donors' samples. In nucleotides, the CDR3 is TGTGCCAGCAGTTTACGACAGGGAACGCAGTATTTT. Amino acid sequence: CASSLRQGTQYF.